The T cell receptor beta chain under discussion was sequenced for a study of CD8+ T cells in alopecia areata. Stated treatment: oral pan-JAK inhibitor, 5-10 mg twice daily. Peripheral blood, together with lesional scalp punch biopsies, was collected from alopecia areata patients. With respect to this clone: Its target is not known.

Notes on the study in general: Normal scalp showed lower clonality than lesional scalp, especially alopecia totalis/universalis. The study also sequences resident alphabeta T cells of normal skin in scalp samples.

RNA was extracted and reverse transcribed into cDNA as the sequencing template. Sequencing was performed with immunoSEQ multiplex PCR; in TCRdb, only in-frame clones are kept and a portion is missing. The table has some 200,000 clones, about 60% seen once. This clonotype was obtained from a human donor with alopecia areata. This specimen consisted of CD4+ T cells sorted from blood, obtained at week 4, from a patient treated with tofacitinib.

CDR3 sequence reads: CSVETGWNTEAFF. CDR3 nucleotides: TGCAGCGTTGAAACAGGGTGGAACACTGAAGCTTTCTTT. The chain carries TRBV29-1 and TRBJ1-1; a possible D gene is TRBD1 (6 bases). The CDR3 spans 13 residues. V shed 2 bases and J shed 1 base, with 8 bases lying between them. Germline V gene sequence: CDR1 SQVTM, CDR2 ANQGSEA.